Below are 26 T cell receptor beta chains sequenced from a single sample in a study of T cell repertoires in cytomegalovirus infection. TCRdb fed the reads into MiXCR, producing one record per CDR3 protein. The sample lists almost 500,000 distinct CDR3 sequences, roughly 10% occurring once. Sequenced: PBMCs. These receptors were obtained from a human donor in good health (CMV status not recorded). Some clones in this sample may be carry-over from other donors' samples.

This clonotype was seen at least ten times. The CDR3 spells CAISDKTWDQPQHF. In nucleotides, the CDR3 is TGTGCCATCAGTGATAAGACATGGGATCAGCCCCAGCATTTT. The rearrangement uses TRBV10-3 and TRBJ1-5; D not certain. V lost 3 bases and J lost 5, with 11 bases in between. The CDR3 is 14 amino acids. Germline CDR1 reads ENHRY; CDR2 reads SYGVKD.

This clonotype was detected ten times or more. The rearrangement joins TRBV14 to TRBJ2-4; maybe TRBD2 (6 bases). The CDR3 sequence is 12 residues long. V lost 2 bases, J lost 9 bases, and 8 bases lay in between. Germline lookup yields CDR1 SGHDN and CDR2 FVKESK. CDR3 protein: CASSQLASIQYF. In DNA form, the CDR3 reads TGTGCCAGCAGCCAACTAGCGAGCATTCAGTACTTC.

This clonotype was seen many times. The CDR3 nucleotides are TGTGCCATCAGTGAGTCGGGGGATCCTACGCAGCAGTACTTC. This encodes CAISESGDPTQQYF. The chain is built from TRBV10-3 and TRBJ2-7, with D possibly being TRBD1 or TRBD2 (5 bases each). The CDR3 extends over 14 amino acids. Trimming removed 0 bases from V and 8 bases from J, with 14 bases in between. Germline V CDR1 and CDR2: ENHRY, SYGVKD.

This clonotype was observed many times. The chain couples TRBV28 to TRBJ1-2; 7 bases map to TRBD1. Germline CDR1 and CDR2: MDHEN and SYDVKM. The CDR3 is 17 residues long. Losses at the gene ends were 2 bases for V and 2 bases for J; bases not matched to a gene: 11. The CDR3 sequence: CASSLKRGRPRNYGYTF. CDR3 bases: TGTGCCAGCAGTTTAAAGAGGGGGCGACCCAGGAACTATGGCTACACCTTC.

This clonotype occurred many times. This chain uses TRBV12-3 or TRBV12-4 with TRBJ2-5; 9 bases are shared with TRBD1. V gave up 6 bases and J gave up 5 bases; unmatched junction bases: 10. This CDR3 is 15 amino acids long. The CDR3 nucleotides read TGTGCCAGCAGAAAAGGACAGGGGATATGGGAGACCCAGTACTTC. Its protein product is CASRKGQGIWETQYF.

This clonotype was seen at least ten times. An end of the junction differs from the germline gene, which may be a read error. The rearrangement links TRBV7-7 to TRBJ2-5, with 7 bases fitting TRBD1. This CDR3 has 13 residues. The V gene's germline CDR1 is SSHAT and CDR2 FNYEAQ (reference sequence). The CDR3 coding sequence is TGTGCTAGCAGCACCGACAGGGAGGAGACCCAGTACTTC. Amino acids: CASSTDREETQYF.

This clonotype appeared many times. V is TRBV12-3 or TRBV12-4 and J is TRBJ2-7; 8 bases match TRBD2. The CDR3 covers 14 residues. Trimming took 5 bases from V and 5 from J; bases not matched to a gene: 8. CDR3 loop: CASSPLLRGDEQYF. For the CDR3, the DNA is TGTGCCAGCAGTCCCTTACTGCGGGGGGACGAGCAGTACTTC.

This clonotype was observed at least ten times. The V gene is TRBV7-8, the J gene TRBJ1-2, with D hard to call. This CDR3 is built from 13 residues. Deletions cut 5 bases from V and 4 bases from J, with 11 bases between. Per germline, CDR1 SGHVS and CDR2 FQNEAQ. CDR3 nucleotides: TGTGCCAGCAGCCCTAGGGTACTCTATGGCTACACCTTC. It codes for CASSPRVLYGYTF.

This clonotype was detected many times. The chain couples TRBV6-1 to TRBJ1-2, with D possibly TRBD1 on 6 matching bases. Per germline, CDR1 MNHNS and CDR2 SASEGT. CDR3 length: 13 amino acids. Trimming pared 6 bases from V and 6 bases from J, leaving 14 bases between. CDR3 DNA: TGTGCCAGCAGGGCGGGGGGCGCCGATGGCTACACCTTC. The encoded protein is CASRAGGADGYTF.

This clonotype was seen only a few times. The chain recombines TRBV4-2 with TRBJ1-4; D call uncertain. Germline V CDR1 and CDR2: LGHNA, YNFKEQ. The length of the CDR3 is 14 residues. Trimming pared 5 bases from V and 0 bases from J, leaving 7 bases between. The CDR3 DNA sequence: TGTGCCAGCAGCTCATTTGCAACTAATGAAAAACTGTTTTTT. Its translation is CASSSFATNEKLFF.

The table lists this clonotype with many counts. The rearrangement links TRBV29-1 to TRBJ2-1, with unresolved D. With 1 base removed from V and 9 bases from J, the gap between germline ends came to 25 bases. Germline-derived CDR1 and CDR2 are SQVTM and ANQGSEA. The CDR3 length is 17 residues. The CDR3 DNA reads TGCAGCGTTGAAGGTACTCCCGCCGGAAGAGGAGTGGTTGAGCAGTTCTTC. Amino acids: CSVEGTPAGRGVVEQFF.

CDR3 in amino acids: CASTHRGVANEQFF. The CDR3 region has the DNA TGTGCCAGTACCCACAGAGGGGTAGCCAATGAGCAGTTCTTC. The chain couples TRBV19 to TRBJ2-1; tentatively, D is TRBD1 or TRBD2 (5 bases each). Trimming cost V 7 bases and J 6 bases, with 16 bases left between them. CDR3 size: 14 residues. The germline gives CDR1 LNHDA, CDR2 SQIVND (reference sequence).

The rearrangement joins TRBV3-1 to TRBJ1-1; 7 nucleotides line up with TRBD1. The CDR3 runs 16 residues. Germline V gives CDR1 LGHDT, CDR2 YNNKEL (reference sequence). J gave up 4 bases and V 6 bases, and 14 bases lay outside the gene matches. The chain's CDR3 is CASRPGQVSPTTEAFF. Written as DNA, the CDR3 is TGTGCCAGCAGACCCGGACAGGTATCGCCGACCACTGAAGCTTTCTTT.

In the case of this clonotype: A much larger clone lies a single base off, so this may be a read error. The V call is TRBV29-1, the J call TRBJ2-1; 9 nucleotides match TRBD1. CDR3 length equals 17 residues. The V gene's germline CDR1 is SQVTM and CDR2 ANQGSEA. CDR3 region: CSVVGDRESSYYNEQLF. The CDR3 region has the DNA TGCAGCGTTGTAGGGGACAGGGAATCAAGCTACTACAATGAGCAGCTCTTC.

In this sample, this clonotype turned up many times. The genes are TRBV28 and TRBJ1-5; tentative D call: TRBD1 (5 bases). The CDR3 consists of 14 residues. V lost 3 bases to trimming and J lost 5 bases, with 11 bases between them. In germline, CDR1 is MDHEN, CDR2 SYDVKM. CDR3 nucleotide sequence: TGTGCCAGCAGTTTTCAGGGATGGCATCAGCCCCAGCATTTT. Its translation is CASSFQGWHQPQHF.

This clonotype was counted ten times or more. V gene TRBV23-1 combines with J gene TRBJ1-5; 7 bases align to TRBD1. TRBV23-1 qualifies as an ORF whose function is uncertain. There are 16 residues in the CDR3. J lost 3 bases, V lost 4 bases, and 9 bases had no gene match. The CDR3 DNA follows: TGCGCCAGCAGTCCCAGGGCGAGGGGGCCCAATCAGCCCCAGCATTTT. Translating gives CASSPRARGPNQPQHF.

This clonotype showed up just a few times. The chain links TRBV28 to TRBJ1-2, with D perhaps matching TRBD1 (6 bases). This CDR3 is built from 16 residues. CDR1 and CDR2 from the germline V gene are MDHEN and SYDVKM. Trimming left V 5 bases short and J 5 bases short, with 21 bases between. The CDR3 protein is CASSPLADRNRYGYTF. In DNA form, the CDR3 reads TGTGCCAGCAGTCCGCTCGCGGACAGAAACCGTTATGGCTACACCTTC.

This clonotype was found many times. V usage is TRBV12-3 or TRBV12-4 and J usage is TRBJ1-3, with D possibly being TRBD1 (5 bases). V lost 5 bases and J lost 0, with 11 bases in between. The CDR3 loop spans 15 amino acids. The CDR3 region is CASSPGHISGNTIYF. The CDR3 DNA is TGTGCCAGCAGTCCCGGACATATCTCTGGAAACACCATATATTTT.

The sample holds many counts of this clonotype. V is TRBV7-8 and J is TRBJ2-3; D is unclear. Germline V gene sequence: CDR1 SGHVS, CDR2 FQNEAQ. The CDR3 sequence is 16 residues long. The V and J ends lost 7 bases and 0 bases respectively, with 17 bases between them. The CDR3 DNA sequence: TGTGCCAGCACCGCAACATTGGGCCTTAGCACAGATACGCAGTATTTT. Translated: CASTATLGLSTDTQYF.

This clonotype was observed many times. This rearrangement joins TRBV18 to TRBJ2-7; 12 nucleotides line up with TRBD1. Germline V gene data show CDR1 as KGHSH and CDR2 as LQKENI. CDR3 length: 15 amino acids. V lost 9 bases, J lost 7 bases, and 13 bases stayed unmatched. The CDR3 here is CASHPPGQGAEEQYF. CDR3 nucleotides: TGTGCCAGTCATCCCCCGGGACAGGGGGCAGAAGAGCAGTACTTC.

This clonotype was picked up many times. The V and J genes are TRBV12-3 or TRBV12-4 and TRBJ2-5; 7 bases align to TRBD2. Germline trimming cut 1 base from V and 5 bases from J; bases unmatched to any gene: 7. The CDR3 contains 15 residues. This CDR3 reads CASSLEAGVAETQYF. The CDR3 nucleotides are TGTGCCAGCAGTTTAGAGGCGGGAGTGGCGGAGACCCAGTACTTC.

This clonotype was observed at least ten times. The chain carries TRBV7-9 and TRBJ2-7; the D gene could be TRBD1 or TRBD2 (5 bases each). V lost 5 bases, J lost 7 bases, and 18 bases lay in between. CDR3 length equals 14 residues. CDR1 SEHNR and CDR2 FQNEAQ come from the germline V gene (reference sequence). CDR3 nucleotides: TGTGCCAGCAGCCCCCGGGACGGGGTGAGGGAGCAGTACTTC. This codes for CASSPRDGVREQYF.

This clonotype was found many times. This rearrangement joins TRBV11-2 to TRBJ2-2; possibly TRBD2 for D (6 bases). Trimming stripped 5 bases from V and 2 bases from J, with 15 bases between. The CDR3 runs 16 residues. Germline-derived CDR1 and CDR2 are SGHAT and FQNNGV. The CDR3, as DNA: TGTGCCAGCAGCATCCAGAGGGGACTCAACACCGGGGAGCTGTTTTTT. Encoded protein: CASSIQRGLNTGELFF.

The chain couples TRBV5-5 to TRBJ1-1; TRBD1 is a possible D gene (5 bases). This CDR3 is 13 amino acids long. The ends were cut back, 4 bases at V and 6 bases at J, with 13 bases in the middle. Germline values: CDR1 SGHKS, CDR2 YYEKEE (reference sequence). The CDR3 spells CASSQGRSPEAFF. As DNA, the CDR3 is TGTGCCAGCAGCCAGGGACGGTCCCCTGAAGCTTTCTTT.

The chain links TRBV3-1 to TRBJ1-2; D gene ambiguous. Deletions cut 2 bases from V and 2 bases from J, with 6 bases between. Germline CDR1 and CDR2: LGHDT and YNNKEL (reference sequence). The CDR3 length is 13 residues. CDR3 bases: TGTGCCAGCAGCCAACTAGAAAACTATGGCTACACCTTC. Amino acid sequence: CASSQLENYGYTF.

The chain is built from TRBV2 and TRBJ1-6; 9 bases map to TRBD1. This CDR3 has 13 residues. Germline CDR1 is SNHLY and CDR2 is FYNNEI. Trimming cost V 7 bases and J 8 bases; bases outside gene matches: 3. The CDR3 DNA sequence: TGTGCCAGCAACAGGGGGCTAGATTCACCCCTCCACTTT. It specifies CASNRGLDSPLHF.